The entry below describes one T cell receptor (beta chain). No antigen is known for it. CD45RO+ cells went into CD8 memory alongside CCR7-negative CD45RA+ TemRA cells. In the source study's methods: As immunoSEQ supplied junction-only sequences (without quality scores), filtering differed. Sequenced by immunoSEQ multiplex PCR; TCRdb stores in-frame clones only, minus some. That table furnishes V, J and clone size, whereas the DNA furnished D and trimming. This sample has 650,000 to 700,000 clones, with less than 95% found just once. This entry is derived from a study of shared clonotypes between healthy human individuals. Study-wide results and caveats: Represented genetic and exposure-history diversity was restricted by having few donors. Of the naive CD4 clonotypes, roughly 5% were shared across a handful of donors.

CDR3 length: 14 residues. V dropped 6 bases and J dropped 1 base, with 12 bases sitting between them. CDR1 is MNHEY, CDR2 SVGAGI, per germline. This TCR was recovered from a man between 18 and 35 years old in good health. Some clones in this sample may be carry-over from other donors' samples. The chain links TRBV6-5 to TRBJ1-1, with unresolved D. The sequenced sample was memory CD8+ T cells from PBMCs. As for subset: CD45RO+ cells pooled with CCR7-negative TemRA cells. The CDR3 nucleotides are TGTGCCAGCAGCCTAGTCCCCGCGAACACTGAAGCTTTCTTT. Residues: CASSLVPANTEAFF.